This is a list of T cell receptor beta chains from one sample in a study of T cell responses to AZD1222 COVID-19 vaccine. TCRdb keeps only in-frame clones here, not all; method: immunoSEQ multiplex PCR. The sample carries tens of thousands of clones, around 89% recorded once. Sample: peripheral blood, taken 28 days after the second dose of the MenACWY control vaccine. The origin of the receptors is an adult who received the MenACWY meningococcal vaccine as a control. CDR3s include the opening cysteine and the closing phenylalanine or tryptophan. D genes are given only for firm matches. Clone size is shown for a subset of rows, as once, few, many or a class of expanded clone.

d_gene | j_gene | v_gene | abundance | CDR3nt | CDR3aa
NA | TRBJ1-5 | TRBV28 | NA | TGTGCCAGCAGCCAGACCAGGCCCCAGCATTTT | CASSQTRPQHF
NA | TRBJ2-1 | TRBV5-1 | NA | TGCGCCAGCAGCTCCTATCCGGGACCCTCCGGGGGTGAGCAGTTCTTC | CASSSYPGPSGGEQFF
TRBD1 | TRBJ2-1 | TRBV5-1 | NA | TGCGCCAGCAGCACTCCGGGACAGGGAAGGGGCTACAATGAGCAGTTCTTC | CASSTPGQGRGYNEQFF
NA | TRBJ1-6 | TRBV6-4 | medium-sized | TGTGCCAGCAGTGTCGAGGGTACCCTGGGGTCACCCCTCCACTTT | CASSVEGTLGSPLHF
NA | TRBJ1-4 | TRBV7-6 | NA | TGTGCCAGCAGCAAAGGCTTGGAGGTTGAAAAACTGTTTTTT | CASSKGLEVEKLFF
TRBD1 | TRBJ1-1 | TRBV9 | NA | TGTGCCAGCAGCGTAGGGGGGTCGACAGGGCGGAACACTGAAGCTTTCTTT | CASSVGGSTGRNTEAFF
NA | TRBJ2-3 | TRBV29-1 | few | TGCAGCGTCGCCAGGGGGGCAACAGATACGCAGTATTTT | CSVARGATDTQYF
NA | TRBJ2-2 | TRBV3-1/TRBV3-2 | NA | TGTGCCAGCAGCCAGGGAACTAGTTCCCCTCCCTACACCGGGGAGCTGTTTTTT | CASSQGTSSPPYTGELFF
TRBD1 | TRBJ1-5 | TRBV4-2 | NA | TGTGCCAGCAGCCAAGATTCGACTGGGCCGGGACAGGTCGATCAGCCCCAGCATTTT | CASSQDSTGPGQVDQPQHF
TRBD1 | TRBJ2-2 | TRBV7-2 | NA | TGTGCCAGCAGCCTAGACAGGGTATCCGGGGAGCTGTTTTTT | CASSLDRVSGELFF
TRBD1 | TRBJ2-1 | TRBV28 | NA | TGTGCCAGCAGCTTACTGACAGGGTCCTCTCGGGATGAGCAGTTCTTC | CASSLLTGSSRDEQFF
TRBD2 | TRBJ2-5 | TRBV5-1 | NA | TGCGCCAACCCGGGACTACCCTTCCAAGAGACCCAGTACTTC | CANPGLPFQETQYF
TRBD1 | TRBJ1-4 | TRBV3-1/TRBV3-2 | NA | TGTGCCAGCAGCCCGGGGACAGGGCTTTTTAATGAAAAACTGTTTTTT | CASSPGTGLFNEKLFF
NA | TRBJ2-7 | TRBV6-1 | few | TGTGCCAGCAGTGAAAGAGTGAGTGGCCTCTACGAGCAGTACTTC | CASSERVSGLYEQYF
NA | TRBJ2-1 | TRBV6-1 | NA | TGTGCCAGCAGTGAAATGGGACACTCCTACAATGAGCAGTTCTTC | CASSEMGHSYNEQFF
TRBD2 | TRBJ2-1 | TRBV11-3 | NA | TGTGCCAGCAGCTTAGGGTGGCACTCGAGCGGGGGGGCTTACGAGCAGTTCTTC | CASSLGWHSSGGAYEQFF
NA | TRBJ1-5 | TRBV24-1 | NA | TGTGCCATCTCGGGGGGGGAAAAAAATCAGCCCCAGCATTTT | CAISGGEKNQPQHF
TRBD1 | TRBJ2-4 | TRBV7-8 | NA | TGTGCCAGCAGCTTAGCGCGGACAGGGGCCTTAGCCAAAAACATTCAGTACTTC | CASSLARTGALAKNIQYF
TRBD1 | TRBJ2-7 | TRBV6-1 | NA | TGTGCCAGCAGTGAAAGTAGGTTAGGGGGCCGGGCCGAGCAGTACTTC | CASSESRLGGRAEQYF
NA | TRBJ1-2 | TRBV27 | few | TGTGCCAGCAGGTCTTCGACAGGAGCCCCAATCTATGGCTACACCTTC | CASRSSTGAPIYGYTF
NA | TRBJ1-1 | TRBV12-5 | NA | TGTGCTAGTGGTTTGCCCGCCTGGGACGCGAACACTGAAGCTTTCTTT | CASGLPAWDANTEAFF
TRBD2 | TRBJ2-5 | TRBV13 | NA | TGTGCCAGCAGCCCGCGGACGGGACTAGCGGGGGGAGAGACCCAGTACTTC | CASSPRTGLAGGETQYF
NA | TRBJ1-4 | TRBV27 | NA | TGTGCCAGCAGATCTAACCGTGGCGCAACTAATGAAAAACTGTTTTTT | CASRSNRGATNEKLFF
NA | TRBJ1-5 | TRBV6-5 | NA | TGTGCCAGCAGTTACTCACTGAGAAGCAATCAGCCCCAGCATTTT | CASSYSLRSNQPQHF
TRBD1 | TRBJ2-3 | TRBV30 | NA | TGTGCCTGGAGCAGAATGACAGGGGGCGCAGATACGCAGTATTTT | CAWSRMTGGADTQYF
NA | TRBJ2-7 | TRBV12-3/TRBV12-4 | few | TGTGCCAGCAGTGGAAACAGGGCGCACGAGCAGTACTTC | CASSGNRAHEQYF
TRBD2 | TRBJ2-1 | TRBV2 | few | TGTGCCAGCAGGGCCCTAGCGGGGGCTTACAATGAGCAGTTCTTC | CASRALAGAYNEQFF
NA | TRBJ2-3 | TRBV5-6 | NA | TGTGCCAGCAGTCCCGGGCCCCGCACAGATACGCAGTATTTT | CASSPGPRTDTQYF
TRBD2 | TRBJ2-1 | TRBV7-2 | NA | TGTGCCAGCAGCCTTAGCGGGGGGGCATACAATGAGCAGTTCTTC | CASSLSGGAYNEQFF
TRBD1 | TRBJ2-5 | TRBV6-5 | NA | TGTGGCGCTAGCCATGCAGGGGGCGAAGAGACCCAGTACTTC | CGASHAGGEETQYF
TRBD2 | TRBJ2-1 | TRBV18 | NA | TGTGCCAGCTCACCAATCCTAGCGGGGGGGGCCCCTGATGAGCAGTTCTTC | CASSPILAGGAPDEQFF
NA | TRBJ2-7 | TRBV28 | NA | TGTGCCAGCAGGCGGATACTAAGCTACGAGCAGTACTTC | CASRRILSYEQYF
NA | TRBJ2-2 | TRBV30 | NA | TGTGCCTGGAGTGTACAAAACACCGGGGAGCTGTTTTTT | CAWSVQNTGELFF
NA | TRBJ1-5 | TRBV5-1 | once | TGCGCCAGCAGCCTGGACGGCGTAGGGCAGCCCCAGCATTTT | CASSLDGVGQPQHF
NA | TRBJ2-7 | TRBV3-1/TRBV3-2 | NA | TGTGCCAGCAGCCCTCAAGGGGCAGGGGGGACCTACGAGCAGTACTTC | CASSPQGAGGTYEQYF
NA | TRBJ2-3 | TRBV7-2 | NA | TGTGCCAGCAGCCCTCAGGGGGGGCTTGTGGATACGCAGTATTTT | CASSPQGGLVDTQYF
NA | TRBJ1-1 | TRBV6-4 | NA | TGTGCCAGCAGTGGTGAAACTGGCACTGAAGCTTTCTTT | CASSGETGTEAFF
NA | TRBJ1-6 | TRBV27 | NA | TGTGCCAGCAGTTTCCGGGGTCTGGGTTCACCCCTCCACTTT | CASSFRGLGSPLHF
NA | TRBJ1-1 | TRBV19 | NA | TGTGCCAGTAGTATTAGATCGACCGTCGGGGAGCGAGCTTTCTTT | CASSIRSTVGERAFF
NA | TRBJ2-1 | TRBV24-1 | NA | TGTGCCACCAGTGATAACCCCAGGGGCTATGAGCAGTTCTTC | CATSDNPRGYEQFF
TRBD1 | TRBJ2-1 | TRBV28 | NA | TGTGCCAGCAGTGGACAGGCGAGGGGTGAGCAGTTCTTC | CASSGQARGEQFF
TRBD1 | TRBJ2-7 | TRBV5-1 | NA | TGCGCCAGCAGCTCCACGGGACAGGGGAACGAGCAGTACTTC | CASSSTGQGNEQYF
NA | TRBJ2-5 | TRBV19 | medium-sized | TGTGCCAGTAGTATAGACCTACAACAGGGACAAGAGACCCAGTACTTC | CASSIDLQQGQETQYF
TRBD1 | TRBJ2-3 | TRBV12-5 | NA | TGTGCTAGTGGTTTGTCCCGGACAGGGACCACAGATACGCAGTATTTT | CASGLSRTGTTDTQYF
NA | TRBJ2-3 | TRBV5-4 | once | TGTGCCAGCAGCGCGGGACAGCAGATAACCACAGATACGCAGTATTTT | CASSAGQQITTDTQYF
TRBD2 | TRBJ2-3 | TRBV7-3 | NA | TGTGCCAGCAGCTCCAACAAGGGACTAGCGGATCCAGATACGCAGTATTTT | CASSSNKGLADPDTQYF
NA | TRBJ1-4 | TRBV9 | NA | TGTGCCAGCAGCGTACATCCAGGCCTTAATGAAAAACTGTTTTTT | CASSVHPGLNEKLFF
TRBD2 | TRBJ2-3 | TRBV27 | NA | TGTGCCAGCAGTTTAAGGGGACTAGCGGGGGGTGGTACGCAGTATTTT | CASSLRGLAGGGTQYF
NA | TRBJ1-5 | TRBV19 | NA | TGTGCCAGTAGTACGACAGTTAGCAATCAGCCCCAGCATTTT | CASSTTVSNQPQHF
NA | TRBJ2-7 | TRBV29-1 | NA | TGCAGCGTTGGCAGGGGCCACGAGCAGTACTTC | CSVGRGHEQYF
NA | TRBJ1-3 | TRBV3-1/TRBV3-2 | once | TGTGCCAGCAGCCAGCAGGGATCTGGAAACACCATATATTTT | CASSQQGSGNTIYF